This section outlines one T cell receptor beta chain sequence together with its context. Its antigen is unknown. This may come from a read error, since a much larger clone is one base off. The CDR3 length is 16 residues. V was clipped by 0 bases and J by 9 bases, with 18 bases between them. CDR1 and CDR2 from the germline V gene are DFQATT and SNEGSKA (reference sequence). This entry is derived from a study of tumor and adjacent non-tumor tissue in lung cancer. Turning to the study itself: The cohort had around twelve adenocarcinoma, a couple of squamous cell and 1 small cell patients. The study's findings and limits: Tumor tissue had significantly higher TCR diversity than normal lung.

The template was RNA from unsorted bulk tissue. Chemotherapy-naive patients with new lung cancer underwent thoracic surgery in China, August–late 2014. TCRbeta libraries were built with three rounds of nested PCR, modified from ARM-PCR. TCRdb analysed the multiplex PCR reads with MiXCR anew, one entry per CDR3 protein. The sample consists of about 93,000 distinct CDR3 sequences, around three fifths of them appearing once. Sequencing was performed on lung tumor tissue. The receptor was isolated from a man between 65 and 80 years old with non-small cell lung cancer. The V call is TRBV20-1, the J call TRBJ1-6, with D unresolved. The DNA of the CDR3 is TGCAGTGCTAGAGATTTTGGCGTTACAGAATTTTCACCCCTCCACTTT. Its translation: CSARDFGVTEFSPLHF.